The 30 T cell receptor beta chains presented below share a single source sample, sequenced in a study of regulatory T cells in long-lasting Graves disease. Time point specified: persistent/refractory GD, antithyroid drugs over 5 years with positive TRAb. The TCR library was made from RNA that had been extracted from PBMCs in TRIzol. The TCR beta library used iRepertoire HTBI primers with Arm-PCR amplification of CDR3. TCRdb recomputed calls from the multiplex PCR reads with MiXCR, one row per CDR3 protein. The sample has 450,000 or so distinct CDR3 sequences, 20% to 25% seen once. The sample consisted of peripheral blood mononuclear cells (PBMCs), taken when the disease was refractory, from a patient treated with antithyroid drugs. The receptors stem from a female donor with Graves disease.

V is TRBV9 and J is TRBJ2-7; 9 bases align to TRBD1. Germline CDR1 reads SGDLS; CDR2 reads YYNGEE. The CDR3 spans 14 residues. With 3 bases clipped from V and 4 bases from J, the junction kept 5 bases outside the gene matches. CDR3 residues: CASSGAGTGYEQYF. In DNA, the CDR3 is TGTGCCAGCAGCGGGGCCGGGACAGGGTACGAGCAGTACTTC.

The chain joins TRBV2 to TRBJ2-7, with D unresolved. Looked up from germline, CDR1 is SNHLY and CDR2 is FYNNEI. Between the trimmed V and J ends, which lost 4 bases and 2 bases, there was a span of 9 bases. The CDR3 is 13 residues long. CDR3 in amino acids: CASSVETPYEQYF. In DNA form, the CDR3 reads TGTGCCAGCAGTGTAGAGACCCCCTACGAGCAGTACTTC.

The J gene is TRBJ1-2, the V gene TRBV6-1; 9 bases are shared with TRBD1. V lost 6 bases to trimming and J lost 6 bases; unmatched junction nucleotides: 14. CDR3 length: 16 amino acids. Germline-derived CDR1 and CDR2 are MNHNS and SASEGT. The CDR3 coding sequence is TGTGCCAGCAGGACCCTTCCGGGACAGGGAAGGGATGGCTACACCTTC. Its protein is CASRTLPGQGRDGYTF.

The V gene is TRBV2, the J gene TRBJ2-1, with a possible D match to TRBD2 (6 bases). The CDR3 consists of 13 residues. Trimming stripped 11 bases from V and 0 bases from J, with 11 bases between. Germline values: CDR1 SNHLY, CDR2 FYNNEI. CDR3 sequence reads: CAAGRSSYNEQFF. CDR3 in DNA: TGTGCCGCGGGGAGGAGCTCCTACAATGAGCAGTTCTTC.

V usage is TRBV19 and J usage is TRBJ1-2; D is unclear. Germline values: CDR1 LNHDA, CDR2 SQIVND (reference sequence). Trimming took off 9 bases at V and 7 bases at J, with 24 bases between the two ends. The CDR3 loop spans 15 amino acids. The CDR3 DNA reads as TGTGCCAGCGCTTTCCTAGACCCCTCCGGCGGTGGCTACACCTTC. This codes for CASAFLDPSGGGYTF.

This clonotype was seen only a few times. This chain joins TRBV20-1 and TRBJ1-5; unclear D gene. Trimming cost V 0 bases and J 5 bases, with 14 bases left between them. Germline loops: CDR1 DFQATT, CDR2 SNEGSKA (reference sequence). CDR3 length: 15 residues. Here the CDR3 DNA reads TGCAGTGCTAGAGACGATCCGCACGGCTATCAGCCCCAGCATTTT. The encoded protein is CSARDDPHGYQPQHF.

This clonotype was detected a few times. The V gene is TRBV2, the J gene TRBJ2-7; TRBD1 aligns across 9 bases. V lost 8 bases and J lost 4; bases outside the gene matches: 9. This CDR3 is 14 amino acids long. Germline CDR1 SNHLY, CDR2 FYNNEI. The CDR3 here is CASGSYRGPYEQYF. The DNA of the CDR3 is TGTGCCAGCGGAAGTTACAGGGGGCCATACGAGCAGTACTTC.

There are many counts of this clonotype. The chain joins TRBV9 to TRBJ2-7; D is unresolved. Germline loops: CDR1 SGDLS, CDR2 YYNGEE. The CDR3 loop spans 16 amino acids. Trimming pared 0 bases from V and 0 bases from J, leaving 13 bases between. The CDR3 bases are TGTGCCAGCAGCGTAGGGTGGCACGGCAGCTCCTACGAGCAGTACTTC. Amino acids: CASSVGWHGSSYEQYF. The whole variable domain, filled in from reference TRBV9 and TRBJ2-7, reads DSGVTQTPKHLITATGQRVTLRCSPRSGDLSVYWYQQSLDQGLQFLIQYYNGEERAKGNILERFSAQQFPDLHSELNLSSLELGDSALYFCASSVGWHGSSYEQYFGPGTRLTVT.

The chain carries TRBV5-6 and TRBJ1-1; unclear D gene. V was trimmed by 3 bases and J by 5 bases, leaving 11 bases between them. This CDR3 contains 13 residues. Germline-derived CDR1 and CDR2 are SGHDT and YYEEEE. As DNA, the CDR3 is TGTGCCAGCAGCTCCTACGGGCTGACTGAAGCTTTCTTT. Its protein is CASSSYGLTEAFF.

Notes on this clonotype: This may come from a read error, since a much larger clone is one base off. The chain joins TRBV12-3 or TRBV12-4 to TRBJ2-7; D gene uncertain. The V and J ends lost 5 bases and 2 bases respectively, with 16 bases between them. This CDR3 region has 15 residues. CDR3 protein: CASSPLRTVTYEQYF. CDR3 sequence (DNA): TGTGCCAGCAGTCCCCTCCGGACGGTCACCTACGAGCAGTACTTC.

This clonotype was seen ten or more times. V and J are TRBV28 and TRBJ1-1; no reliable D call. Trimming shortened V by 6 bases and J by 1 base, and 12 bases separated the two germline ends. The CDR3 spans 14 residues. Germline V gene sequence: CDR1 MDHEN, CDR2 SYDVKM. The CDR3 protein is CASSSVVENTEAFF. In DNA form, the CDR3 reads TGTGCCAGCAGCTCAGTTGTGGAGAACACTGAAGCTTTCTTT.

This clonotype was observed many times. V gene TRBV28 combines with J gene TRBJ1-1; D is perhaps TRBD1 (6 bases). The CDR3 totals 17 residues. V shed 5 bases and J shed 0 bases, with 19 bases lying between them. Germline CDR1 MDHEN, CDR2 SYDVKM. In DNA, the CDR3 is TGTGCCAGCAGTACATACAGGGAAAACTCGATGAACACTGAAGCTTTCTTT. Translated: CASSTYRENSMNTEAFF.

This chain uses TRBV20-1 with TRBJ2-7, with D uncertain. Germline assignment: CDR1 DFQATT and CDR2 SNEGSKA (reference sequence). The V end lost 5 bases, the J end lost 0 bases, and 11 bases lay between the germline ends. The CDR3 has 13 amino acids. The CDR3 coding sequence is TGCAGTGCTCTTCACGTGAGCTCCTACGAGCAGTACTTC. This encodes CSALHVSSYEQYF.

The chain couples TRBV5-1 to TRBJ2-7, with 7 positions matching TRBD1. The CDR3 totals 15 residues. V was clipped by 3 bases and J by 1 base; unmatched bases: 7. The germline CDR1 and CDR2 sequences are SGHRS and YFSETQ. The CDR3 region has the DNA TGCGCCAGCAGCTCGGGACAGACTACTTCCTACGAGCAGTACTTC. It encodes CASSSGQTTSYEQYF.

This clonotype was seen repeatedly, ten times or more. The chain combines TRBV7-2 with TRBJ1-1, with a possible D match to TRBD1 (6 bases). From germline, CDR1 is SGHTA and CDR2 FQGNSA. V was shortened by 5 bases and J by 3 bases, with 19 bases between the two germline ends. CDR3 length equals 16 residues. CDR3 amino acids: CASSPRQVQSDTEAFF. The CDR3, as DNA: TGTGCCAGCAGCCCTCGACAGGTTCAGAGCGACACTGAAGCTTTCTTT. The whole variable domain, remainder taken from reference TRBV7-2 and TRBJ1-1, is GAGVSQSPSNKVTEKGKDVELRCDPISGHTALYWYRQSLGQGLEFLIYFQGNSAPDKSGLPSDRFSAERTGGSVSTLTIQRTQQEDSAVYLCASSPRQVQSDTEAFFGQGTRLTVV.

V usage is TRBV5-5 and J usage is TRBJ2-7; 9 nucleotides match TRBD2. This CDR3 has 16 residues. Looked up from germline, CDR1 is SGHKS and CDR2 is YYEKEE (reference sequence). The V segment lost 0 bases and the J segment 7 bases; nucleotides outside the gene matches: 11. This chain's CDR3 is CASSLDGAGGPNEQYF. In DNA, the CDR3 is TGTGCCAGCAGCTTGGATGGGGCGGGAGGGCCTAATGAGCAGTACTTC.

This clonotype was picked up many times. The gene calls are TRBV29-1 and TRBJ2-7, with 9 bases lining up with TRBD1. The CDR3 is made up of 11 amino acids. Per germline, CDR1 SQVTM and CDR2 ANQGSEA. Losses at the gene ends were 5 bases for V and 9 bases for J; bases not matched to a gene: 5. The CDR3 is CSVTGGLVQYF. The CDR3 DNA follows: TGCAGCGTTACAGGGGGCCTTGTGCAGTACTTC.

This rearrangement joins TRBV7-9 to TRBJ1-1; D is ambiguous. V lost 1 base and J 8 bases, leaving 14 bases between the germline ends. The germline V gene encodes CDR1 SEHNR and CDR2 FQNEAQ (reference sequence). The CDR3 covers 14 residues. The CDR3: CASSLVGGKAEAFF. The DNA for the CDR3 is TGTGCCAGCAGCTTAGTCGGTGGGAAGGCGGAAGCTTTCTTT. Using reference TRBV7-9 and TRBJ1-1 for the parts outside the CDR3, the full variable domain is DTGVSQNPRHKITKRGQNVTFRCDPISEHNRLYWYRQTLGQGPEFLTYFQNEAQLEKSRLLSDRFSAERPKGSFSTLEIQRTEQGDSAMYLCASSLVGGKAEAFFGQGTRLTVV.

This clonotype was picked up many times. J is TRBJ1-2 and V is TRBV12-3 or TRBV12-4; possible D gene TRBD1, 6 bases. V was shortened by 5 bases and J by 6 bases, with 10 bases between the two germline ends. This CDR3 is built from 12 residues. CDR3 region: CASSLGQNGYTF. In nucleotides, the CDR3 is TGTGCCAGCAGTCTCGGACAGAATGGCTACACCTTC.

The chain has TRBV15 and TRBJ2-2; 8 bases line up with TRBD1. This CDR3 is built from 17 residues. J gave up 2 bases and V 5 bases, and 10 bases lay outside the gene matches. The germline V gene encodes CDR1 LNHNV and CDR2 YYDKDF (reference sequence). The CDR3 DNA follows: TGTGCCACCAGCCCCCACAGACAGGGGACCAACACCGGGGAGCTGTTTTTT. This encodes CATSPHRQGTNTGELFF. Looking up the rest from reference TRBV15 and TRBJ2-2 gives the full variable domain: DAMVIQNPRYQVTQFGKPVTLSCSQTLNHNVMYWYQQKSSQAPKLLFHYYDKDFNNEADTPDNFQSRRPNTSFCFLDIRSPGLGDTAMYLCATSPHRQGTNTGELFFGEGSRLTVL.

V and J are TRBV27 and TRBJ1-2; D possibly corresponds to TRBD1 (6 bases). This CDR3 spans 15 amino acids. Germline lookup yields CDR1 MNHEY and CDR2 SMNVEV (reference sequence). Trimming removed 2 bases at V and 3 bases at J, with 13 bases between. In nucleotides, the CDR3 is TGTGCCAGCAGTTTAAAAGGGGGGATTGACTATGGCTACACCTTC. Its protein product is CASSLKGGIDYGYTF.

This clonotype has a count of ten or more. The CDR3: CASSETSGLTGELFF. The CDR3 DNA reads as TGTGCCAGCAGTGAAACTAGCGGGCTCACCGGGGAGCTGTTTTTT. The chain joins TRBV6-4 to TRBJ2-2; 9 bases are shared with TRBD2. The CDR3 is made up of 15 amino acids. The germline V gene encodes CDR1 MRHNA and CDR2 SNTAGT. Trimming cost V 3 bases and J 4 bases; bases outside gene matches: 3.

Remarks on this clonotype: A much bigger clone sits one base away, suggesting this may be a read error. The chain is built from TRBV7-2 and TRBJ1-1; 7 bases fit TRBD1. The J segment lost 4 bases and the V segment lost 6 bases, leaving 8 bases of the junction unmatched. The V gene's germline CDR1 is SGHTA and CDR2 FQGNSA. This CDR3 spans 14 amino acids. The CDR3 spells CASRRGTVSTEAFF. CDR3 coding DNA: TGTGCCAGCAGGAGGGGGACAGTGAGCACTGAAGCTTTCTTT.

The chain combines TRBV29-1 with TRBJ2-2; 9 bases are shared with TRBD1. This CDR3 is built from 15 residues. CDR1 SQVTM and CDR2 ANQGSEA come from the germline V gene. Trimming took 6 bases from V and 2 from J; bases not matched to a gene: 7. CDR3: CSVVGQGRNTGELFF. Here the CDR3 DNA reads TGCAGCGTCGTCGGACAGGGGCGAAACACCGGGGAGCTGTTTTTT.

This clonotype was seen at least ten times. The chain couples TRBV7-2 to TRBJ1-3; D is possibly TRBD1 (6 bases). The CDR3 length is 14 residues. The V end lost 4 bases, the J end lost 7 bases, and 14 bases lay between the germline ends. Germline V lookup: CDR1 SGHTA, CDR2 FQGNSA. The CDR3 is CASSSESTGNTIYF. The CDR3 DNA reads TGTGCCAGCAGCTCCGAAAGCACAGGGAACACCATATATTTT. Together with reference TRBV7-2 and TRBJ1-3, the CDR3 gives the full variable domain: GAGVSQSPSNKVTEKGKDVELRCDPISGHTALYWYRQSLGQGLEFLIYFQGNSAPDKSGLPSDRFSAERTGGSVSTLTIQRTQQEDSAVYLCASSSESTGNTIYFGEGSWLTVV.

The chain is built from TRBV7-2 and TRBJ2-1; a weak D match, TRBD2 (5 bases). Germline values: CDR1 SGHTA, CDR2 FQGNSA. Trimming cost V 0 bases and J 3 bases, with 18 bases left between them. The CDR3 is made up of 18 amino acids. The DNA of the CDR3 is TGTGCCAGCAGCTTAGCCGTAGGGCGACCTGGAGGCTACAATGAGCAGTTCTTC. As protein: CASSLAVGRPGGYNEQFF.

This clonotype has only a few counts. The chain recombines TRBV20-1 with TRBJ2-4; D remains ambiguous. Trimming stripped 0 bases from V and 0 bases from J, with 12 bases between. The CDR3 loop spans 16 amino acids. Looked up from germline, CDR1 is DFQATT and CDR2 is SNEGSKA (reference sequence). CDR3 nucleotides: TGCAGTGCTAGAGATGACCGAGGCCTAGCCAAAAACATTCAGTACTTC. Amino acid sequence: CSARDDRGLAKNIQYF.

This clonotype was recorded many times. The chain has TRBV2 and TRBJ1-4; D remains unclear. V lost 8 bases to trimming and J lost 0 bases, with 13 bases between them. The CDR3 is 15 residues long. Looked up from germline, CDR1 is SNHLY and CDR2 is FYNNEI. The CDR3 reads CASDRGPATNEKLFF. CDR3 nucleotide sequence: TGTGCCAGCGACCGAGGGCCTGCAACTAATGAAAAACTGTTTTTT.

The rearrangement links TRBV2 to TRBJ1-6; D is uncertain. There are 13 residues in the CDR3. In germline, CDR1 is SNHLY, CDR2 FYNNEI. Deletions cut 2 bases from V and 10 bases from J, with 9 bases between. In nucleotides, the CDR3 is TGTGCCAGCAGTGAAAGGGCAGAATCACCCCTCCACTTT. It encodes CASSERAESPLHF. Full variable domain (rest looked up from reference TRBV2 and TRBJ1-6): EPEVTQTPSHQVTQMGQEVILRCVPISNHLYFYWYRQILGQKVEFLVSFYNNEISEKSEIFDDQFSVERPDGSNFTLKIRSTKLEDSAMYFCASSERAESPLHFGNGTRLTVT.

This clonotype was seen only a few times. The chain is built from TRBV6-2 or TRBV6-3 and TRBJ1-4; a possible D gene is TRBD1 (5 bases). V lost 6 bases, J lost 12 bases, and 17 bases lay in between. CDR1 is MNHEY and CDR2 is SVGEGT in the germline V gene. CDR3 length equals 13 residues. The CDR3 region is CASSPRAVGELFF. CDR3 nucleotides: TGTGCCAGCAGCCCTCGAGCGGTGGGGGAACTGTTTTTT.